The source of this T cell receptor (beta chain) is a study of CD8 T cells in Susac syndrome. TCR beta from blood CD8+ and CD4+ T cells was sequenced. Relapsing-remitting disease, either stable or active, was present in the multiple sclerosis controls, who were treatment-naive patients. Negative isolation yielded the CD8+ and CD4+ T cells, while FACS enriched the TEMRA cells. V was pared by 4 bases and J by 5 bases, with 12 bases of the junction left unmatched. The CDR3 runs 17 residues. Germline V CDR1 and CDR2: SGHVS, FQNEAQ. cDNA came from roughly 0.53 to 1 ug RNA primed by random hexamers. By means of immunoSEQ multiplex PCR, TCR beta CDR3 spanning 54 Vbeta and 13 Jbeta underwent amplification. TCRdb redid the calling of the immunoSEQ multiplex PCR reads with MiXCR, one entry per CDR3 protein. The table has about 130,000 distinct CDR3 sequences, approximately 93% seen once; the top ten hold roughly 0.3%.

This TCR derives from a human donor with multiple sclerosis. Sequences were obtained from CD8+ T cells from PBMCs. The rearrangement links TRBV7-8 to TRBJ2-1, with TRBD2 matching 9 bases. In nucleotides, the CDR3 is TGTGCCAGCAGCTACCGGGTTGGCGGGGGGGCTCACAATGAGCAGTTCTTC. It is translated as CASSYRVGGGAHNEQFF. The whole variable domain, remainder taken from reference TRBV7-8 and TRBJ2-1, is GAGVSQSPRYKVAKRGQDVALRCDPISGHVSLFWYQQALGQGPEFLTYFQNEAQLDKSGLPSDRFFAERPEGSVSTLKIQRTQQEDSAVYLCASSYRVGGGAHNEQFFGPGTRLTVL.